One and the same sample provided the 13 T cell receptor beta chains below, sequenced in a study of TIL therapy for anti-PD-1-resistant metastatic lung cancer. The libraries were made with immunoSEQ v3. Repertoires were generated with immunoSEQ multiplex PCR, while TCRdb's copy carries only in-frame clones and drops some. The data show roughly 20,000 clones, 83% seen once. As for time point: pre-treatment sample, taken before nivolumab and TIL therapy. Sample: blood, taken at baseline. These receptors originate from a person aged 25 to 80 with non-small cell lung cancer.

The chain recombines TRBV5-1 with TRBJ1-1, with TRBD1 matching 11 bases. CDR1 is SGHRS, CDR2 YFSETQ, per germline. The CDR3 consists of 13 residues. V dropped 4 bases and J dropped 11; count of bases not matched to a gene: 7. CDR3: CASSGGQGARAFF. The CDR3 DNA sequence: TGCGCCAGCAGCGGTGGACAGGGGGCTCGGGCTTTCTTT.

The chain has TRBV27 and TRBJ1-6; maybe TRBD1 (6 bases). Trimming took 5 bases from V and 10 from J, leaving 15 bases between them. CDR3 length: 14 amino acids. CDR1 and CDR2 from the germline V gene are MNHEY and SMNVEV (reference sequence). The CDR3 sequence is CASSPYQGNSPLHF. CDR3 in DNA: TGTGCCAGCAGTCCCTACCAGGGGAACTCACCCCTCCACTTT.

The gene calls are TRBV28 and TRBJ1-5; 8 bases line up with TRBD1. Germline-derived CDR1 and CDR2 are MDHEN and SYDVKM. This CDR3 comprises 16 residues. With V trimmed by 4 bases and J by 0 bases, 5 bases remained unmatched. In DNA form, the CDR3 reads TGTGCCAGCAGTTCAGGACAGGGCTATAGCAATCAGCCCCAGCATTTT. Translating gives CASSSGQGYSNQPQHF.

The V gene is TRBV28, the J gene TRBJ2-7, with 9 bases identical to TRBD2. The ends lost 6 bases at V and 5 bases at J; junction bases unmatched: 8. This CDR3 region has 14 residues. Germline V gene sequence: CDR1 MDHEN, CDR2 SYDVKM. The CDR3 here is CASRPPSGVHEQYF. The CDR3 DNA reads TGTGCCAGCAGGCCTCCTAGCGGGGTGCACGAGCAGTACTTC.

This clone came up a few times. The chain uses TRBV30 and TRBJ1-4; D remains ambiguous. Germline assignment: CDR1 GTSNPN and CDR2 SVGIG (reference sequence). The CDR3 has 13 residues. The germline V and J ends were trimmed by 0 bases and 5 bases, with 7 bases remaining between them. CDR3 coding DNA: TGTGCCTGGAGTGTACGAGGGAATGAAAAACTGTTTTTT. Residues: CAWSVRGNEKLFF.

The chain has TRBV7-9 and TRBJ1-2; D call uncertain. Between the trimmed V and J ends, which lost 0 bases and 2 bases, there was a span of 10 bases. CDR1 and CDR2 from the germline V gene are SEHNR and FQNEAQ (reference sequence). This CDR3 is built from 15 residues. CDR3 loop: CASSLAALRNYGYTF. DNA for the CDR3: TGTGCCAGCAGCTTAGCGGCTCTGAGGAACTATGGCTACACCTTC.

The chain carries TRBV27 and TRBJ2-1, with D perhaps TRBD1 (6 bases). The V gene lost 3 bases and the J gene lost 1 base, with 13 bases spanning the gap. Germline-derived CDR1 and CDR2 are MNHEY and SMNVEV (reference sequence). The CDR3 sequence is 16 residues long. The CDR3 protein is CASSLTGPNSYNEQFF. In DNA form, the CDR3 reads TGTGCCAGCAGTTTGACAGGACCTAATTCCTACAATGAGCAGTTCTTC.

V is TRBV7-2 and J is TRBJ2-1; a possible D gene is TRBD1 (5 bases). V lost 5 bases to trimming and J lost 7 bases, with 18 bases between them. This CDR3 spans 15 amino acids. Germline CDR1 is SGHTA and CDR2 is FQGNSA. This chain's CDR3 is CASSQAMAGQNEQFF. CDR3 nucleotides: TGTGCCAGCAGCCAGGCTATGGCAGGGCAAAATGAGCAGTTCTTC.

The chain links TRBV7-2 to TRBJ1-1, with D tentatively TRBD1 (5 bases). Germline V gene sequence: CDR1 SGHTA, CDR2 FQGNSA. V shed 3 bases and J shed 2 bases, with 10 bases lying between them. The CDR3 consists of 14 residues. CDR3 sequence: CASSLGGANTEAFF. The CDR3 nucleotides read TGTGCCAGCAGCTTGGGGGGAGCAAACACTGAAGCTTTCTTT.

This clone was seen a few times. This CDR3 is CASSLTAGENEQYF. The CDR3 DNA reads as TGTGCCAGCAGCTTAACAGCGGGAGAGAACGAGCAGTACTTC. V and J are TRBV7-9 and TRBJ2-7; 8 positions agree with TRBD2. CDR1 SEHNR and CDR2 FQNEAQ come from the germline V gene (reference sequence). The CDR3 spans 14 residues. J was trimmed by 5 bases and V by 2 bases; bases with no gene match: 5.

The J gene is TRBJ1-2, the V gene TRBV2; D remains unclear. The germline V gene has CDR1 SNHLY and CDR2 FYNNEI. The length of the CDR3 is 13 residues. Trimming shortened V by 2 bases and J by 4 bases, and 8 bases separated the two germline ends. This CDR3 is CASSESPLYGYTF. Written as DNA, the CDR3 is TGTGCCAGCAGTGAATCCCCCCTCTATGGCTACACCTTC. The variable domain in full, with the rest retrieved from reference TRBV2 and TRBJ1-2, is EPEVTQTPSHQVTQMGQEVILRCVPISNHLYFYWYRQILGQKVEFLVSFYNNEISEKSEIFDDQFSVERPDGSNFTLKIRSTKLEDSAMYFCASSESPLYGYTFGSGTRLTVV.

The count of this clone is one. This chain links TRBV28 with TRBJ1-2, with D possibly being TRBD1 (5 bases). The V end was cut by 2 bases, the J end by 7 bases, with 11 bases between. The CDR3 runs to 13 residues. Germline V lookup: CDR1 MDHEN, CDR2 SYDVKM. The CDR3 bases are TGTGCCAGCAGTTTAGACCAGGGTCTTGGCTACACCTTC. This sequence encodes CASSLDQGLGYTF.

This rearrangement joins TRBV19 to TRBJ2-5, with TRBD1 matching 10 bases. The DNA end is a closer match to TRBJ2-7, so the J assignment may be wrong. CDR1 is LNHDA, CDR2 SQIVND, per germline (reference sequence). This CDR3 is 13 amino acids long. CDR3 sequence: CASRGQGIHEQYF. The DNA for the CDR3 is TGTGCCAGTAGGGGACAGGGGATCCACGAGCAGTACTTC.